This record looks at one T cell receptor beta chain sequence and its context. The antigen is not known. Losses at the gene ends were 5 bases for V and 6 bases for J; bases not matched to a gene: 1. This CDR3 is built from 12 residues. One entry per CDR3 protein, called by TCRdb with MiXCR from the multiplex PCR reads. The table lists around 130,000 distinct CDR3 sequences, 20% of them singletons. This sample is part of a study of breast tumors, draining lymph nodes, adjacent tissues. Findings and limits, study-wide: Compared with basal-like, luminal-like tumors shared significantly more repertoire with nontumor tissue. The data were judged consistent with most tumor T cells coming from lymph node and expanding in tumor. Tumors had less TCR diversity than lymph nodes, more than nontumor tissue. The lymph node origin of tumor T cells was framed as consistent with a hypothesis, not demonstrated.

Samples came from axillary lymph nodes draining the breast cancer. This TCR came from a female donor with breast cancer. Some clones in this sample may be carry-over from other donors' samples. This chain uses TRBV12-3 or TRBV12-4 with TRBJ2-7, with 10 nucleotides matching TRBD1. Input material: axillary lymph node tissue. The chain's CDR3 is CASSGQGGEQYF. The DNA for the CDR3 is TGTGCCAGCAGTGGACAGGGGGGCGAGCAGTACTTC.